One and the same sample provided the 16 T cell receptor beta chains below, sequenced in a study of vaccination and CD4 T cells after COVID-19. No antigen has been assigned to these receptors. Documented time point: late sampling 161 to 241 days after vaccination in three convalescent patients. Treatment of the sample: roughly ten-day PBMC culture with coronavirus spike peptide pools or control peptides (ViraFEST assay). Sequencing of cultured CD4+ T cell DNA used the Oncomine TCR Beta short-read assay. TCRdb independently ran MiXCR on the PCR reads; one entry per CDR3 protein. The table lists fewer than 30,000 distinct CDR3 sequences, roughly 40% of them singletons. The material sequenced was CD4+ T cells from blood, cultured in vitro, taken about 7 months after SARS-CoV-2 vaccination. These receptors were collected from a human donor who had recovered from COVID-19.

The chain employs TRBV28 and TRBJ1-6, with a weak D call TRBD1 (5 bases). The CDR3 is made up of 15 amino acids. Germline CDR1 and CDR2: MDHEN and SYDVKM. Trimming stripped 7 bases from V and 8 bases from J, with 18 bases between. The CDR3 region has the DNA TGTGCCAGCACGTCTAGTAGGGGTACACATTCACCCCTCCACTTT. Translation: CASTSSRGTHSPLHF.

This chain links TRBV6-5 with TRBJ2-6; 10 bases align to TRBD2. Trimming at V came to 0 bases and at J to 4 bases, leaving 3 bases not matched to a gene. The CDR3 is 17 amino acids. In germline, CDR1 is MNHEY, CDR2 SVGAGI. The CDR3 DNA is TGTGCCAGCAGTTACTCGCTAGCGGGAGCCGGGGCCAACGTCCTGACTTTC. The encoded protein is CASSYSLAGAGANVLTF.

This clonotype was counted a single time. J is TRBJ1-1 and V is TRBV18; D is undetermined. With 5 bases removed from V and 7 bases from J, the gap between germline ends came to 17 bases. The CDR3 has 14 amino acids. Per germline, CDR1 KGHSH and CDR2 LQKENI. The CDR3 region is CASSSETVGGEAFF. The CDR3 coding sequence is TGTGCCAGCTCATCGGAGACGGTGGGCGGTGAAGCTTTCTTT.

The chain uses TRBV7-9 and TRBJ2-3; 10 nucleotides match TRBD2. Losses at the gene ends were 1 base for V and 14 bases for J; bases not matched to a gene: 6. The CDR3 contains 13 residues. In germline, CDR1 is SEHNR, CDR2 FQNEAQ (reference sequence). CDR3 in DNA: TGTGCCAGCAGCTTAGGCCTAGCGGGAGTTTCGTATTTT. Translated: CASSLGLAGVSYF.

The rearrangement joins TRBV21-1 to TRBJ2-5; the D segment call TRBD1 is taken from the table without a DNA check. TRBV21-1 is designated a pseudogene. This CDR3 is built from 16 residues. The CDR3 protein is CASSKALTGGAETQYF. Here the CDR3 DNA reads TGTGCCAGCAGCAAAGCGCTCACAGGGGGCGCAGAGACCCAGTACTTC.

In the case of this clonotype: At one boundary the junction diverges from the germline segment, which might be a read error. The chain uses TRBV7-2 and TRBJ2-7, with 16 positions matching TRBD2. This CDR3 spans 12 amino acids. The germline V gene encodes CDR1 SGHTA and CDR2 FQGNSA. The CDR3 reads CASSPGLAGGWF. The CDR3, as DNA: TGTGCCAGCAGCCCGGGACTAGCGGGAGGGTGGTTC.

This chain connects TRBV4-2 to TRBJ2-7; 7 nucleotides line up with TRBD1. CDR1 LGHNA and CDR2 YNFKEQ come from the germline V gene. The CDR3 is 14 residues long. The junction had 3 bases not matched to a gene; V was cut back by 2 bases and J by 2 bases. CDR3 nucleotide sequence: TGTGCCAGCAGCCAACCGGGGACAGCCTACGAGCAGTACTTC. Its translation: CASSQPGTAYEQYF.

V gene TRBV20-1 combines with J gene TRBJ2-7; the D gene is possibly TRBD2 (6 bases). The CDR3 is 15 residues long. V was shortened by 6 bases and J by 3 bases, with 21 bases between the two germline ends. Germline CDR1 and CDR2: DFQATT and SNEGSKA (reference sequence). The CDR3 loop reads CSAPSARPRGYEQYF. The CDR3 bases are TGCAGTGCCCCAAGTGCCCGACCGCGGGGCTACGAGCAGTACTTC.

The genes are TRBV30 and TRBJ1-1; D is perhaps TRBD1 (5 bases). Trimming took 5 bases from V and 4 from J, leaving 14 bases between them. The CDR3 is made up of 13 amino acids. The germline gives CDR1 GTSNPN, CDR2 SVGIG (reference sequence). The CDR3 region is CAWGYGHITEAFF. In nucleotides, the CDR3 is TGTGCCTGGGGTTACGGACACATCACTGAAGCTTTCTTT.

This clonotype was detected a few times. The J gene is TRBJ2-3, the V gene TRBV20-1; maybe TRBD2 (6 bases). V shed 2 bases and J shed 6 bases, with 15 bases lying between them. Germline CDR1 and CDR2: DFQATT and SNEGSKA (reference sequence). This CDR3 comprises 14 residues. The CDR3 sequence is CSARRGRTGDTQYF. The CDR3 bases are TGCAGTGCTAGAAGAGGGAGGACGGGGGATACGCAGTATTTT.

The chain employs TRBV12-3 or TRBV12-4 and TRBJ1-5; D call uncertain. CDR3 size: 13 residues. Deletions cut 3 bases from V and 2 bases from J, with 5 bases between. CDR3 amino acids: CASSLQGNQPQHF. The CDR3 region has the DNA TGTGCCAGCAGTTTGCAAGGCAATCAGCCCCAGCATTTT.

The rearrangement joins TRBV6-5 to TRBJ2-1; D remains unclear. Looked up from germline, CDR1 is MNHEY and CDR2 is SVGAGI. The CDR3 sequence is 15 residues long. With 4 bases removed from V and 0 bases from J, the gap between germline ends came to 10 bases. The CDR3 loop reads CASSSQSSSYNEQFF. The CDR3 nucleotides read TGTGCCAGCAGTTCCCAGTCGAGCTCCTACAATGAGCAGTTCTTC.

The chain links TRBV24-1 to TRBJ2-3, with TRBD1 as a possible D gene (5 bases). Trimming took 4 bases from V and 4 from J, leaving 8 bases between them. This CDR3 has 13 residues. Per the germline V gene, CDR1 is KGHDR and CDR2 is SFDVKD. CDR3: CATSEDRADTQYF. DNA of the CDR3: TGTGCCACCAGTGAAGACAGAGCAGATACGCAGTATTTT.

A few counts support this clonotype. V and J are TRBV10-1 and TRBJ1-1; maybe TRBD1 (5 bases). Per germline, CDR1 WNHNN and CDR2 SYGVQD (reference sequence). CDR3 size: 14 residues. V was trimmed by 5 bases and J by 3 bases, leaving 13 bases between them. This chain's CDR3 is CASSTGRGDTEAFF. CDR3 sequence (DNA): TGCGCCAGCAGTACGGGGCGAGGGGACACTGAAGCTTTCTTT.

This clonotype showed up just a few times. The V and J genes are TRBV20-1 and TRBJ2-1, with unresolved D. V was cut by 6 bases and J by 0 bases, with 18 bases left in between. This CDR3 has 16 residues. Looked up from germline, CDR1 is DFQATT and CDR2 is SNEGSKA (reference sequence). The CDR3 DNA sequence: TGCAGTGCACCCAGCACGGGTCTGAGCTCCTACAATGAGCAGTTCTTC. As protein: CSAPSTGLSSYNEQFF.

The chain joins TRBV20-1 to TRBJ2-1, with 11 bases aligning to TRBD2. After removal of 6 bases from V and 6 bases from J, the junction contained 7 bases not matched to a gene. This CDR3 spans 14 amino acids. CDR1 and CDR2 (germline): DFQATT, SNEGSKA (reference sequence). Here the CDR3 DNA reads TGCAGTGCCATCTCTAGCGGGAGGCGCAATGAGCAGTTCTTC. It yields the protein CSAISSGRRNEQFF.